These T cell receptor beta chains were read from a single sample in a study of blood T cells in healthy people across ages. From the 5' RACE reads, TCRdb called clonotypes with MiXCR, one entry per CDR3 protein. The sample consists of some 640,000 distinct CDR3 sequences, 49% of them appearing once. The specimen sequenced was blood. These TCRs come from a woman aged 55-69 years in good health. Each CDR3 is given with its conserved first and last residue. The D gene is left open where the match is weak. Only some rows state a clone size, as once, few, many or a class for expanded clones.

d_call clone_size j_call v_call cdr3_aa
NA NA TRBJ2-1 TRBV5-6 CASSLYSGSINEQFF
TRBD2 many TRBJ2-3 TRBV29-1 CSVETGLAVTDTQYF
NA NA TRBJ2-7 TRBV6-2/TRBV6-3 CASSRGGRGDEQYF
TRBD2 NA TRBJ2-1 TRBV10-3 CAISEYRSQRTSGTSSYNEQFF
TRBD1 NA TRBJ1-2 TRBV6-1 CASSGQGTYGYTF
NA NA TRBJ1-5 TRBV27 CASRAEGYSNQPQHF
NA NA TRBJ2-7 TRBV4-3 CVSSQVIGSRSYEQYF
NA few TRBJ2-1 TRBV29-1 CSVLDPSSSYNEQFF
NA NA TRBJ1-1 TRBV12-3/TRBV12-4 CASRTGDNTEAFF
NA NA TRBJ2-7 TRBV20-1 CSARLGGYEQYF
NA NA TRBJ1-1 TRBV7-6 CASSDTQGETEAFF
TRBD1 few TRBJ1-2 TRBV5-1 CASSSQGAQNGYTF
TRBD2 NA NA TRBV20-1 CSAALAGVPYEQYF
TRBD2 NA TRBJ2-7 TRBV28 CASRASGRAEQYF
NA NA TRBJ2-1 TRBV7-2 CASSVGRFYNEQFF
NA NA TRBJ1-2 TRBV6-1 CASSESVGAGYGYTF
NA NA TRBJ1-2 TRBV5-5 CASSRKPTWNYGYTF
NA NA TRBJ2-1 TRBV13 CASSFLPGSSYNEQFF
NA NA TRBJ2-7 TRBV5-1 CASSPDRSYEQYF
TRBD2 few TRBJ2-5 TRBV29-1 CSVLAGVAETQYF
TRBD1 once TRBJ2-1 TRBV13 CASSWTGGRLVEQFF
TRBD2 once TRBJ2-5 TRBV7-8 CASSSLAGGLGNEQYF